Below are 25 T cell receptor beta chains sequenced from a single sample in a study of shared clonotypes between healthy human individuals. Generated by immunoSEQ multiplex PCR, the TCRdb table keeps only in-frame clones and is missing some. Of 85,000 to 100,000 clones listed, 60% to 70% are singletons. Material for sequencing was memory CD8+ T cells sorted from blood. Subset reported: CD45RO+ cells pooled with CCR7-negative TemRA cells. The source of these receptors is a man younger than 45 in good health.

The V call is TRBV14, the J call TRBJ2-3, with 13 positions matching TRBD2. The CDR3 has 17 residues. The ends lost 0 bases at V and 3 bases at J; junction bases unmatched: 3. Per germline, CDR1 SGHDN and CDR2 FVKESK. In DNA form, the CDR3 reads TGTGCCAGCAGCCAAGATCGGACTAGCGGGAGAACAGATACGCAGTATTTT. Protein: CASSQDRTSGRTDTQYF.

The chain employs TRBV7-9 and TRBJ2-7; D remains unclear. The CDR3 totals 12 residues. CDR1 SEHNR and CDR2 FQNEAQ come from the germline V gene (reference sequence). Trimming cost V 1 base and J 6 bases, with 7 bases left between them. The DNA of the CDR3 is TGTGCCAGCAGCTTAGGGTTCAGCGAGCAGTACTTC. Amino acids: CASSLGFSEQYF.

The chain links TRBV9 to TRBJ1-6; no firm D call. Germline-derived CDR1 and CDR2 are SGDLS and YYNGEE. The CDR3 runs 17 residues. V was pared by 2 bases and J by 8 bases, with 20 bases between. CDR3 nucleotides: TGTGCCAGCAGCGTGGGAGGCGTCTCCATCGGGGATTCACCCCTCCACTTT. Translation gives CASSVGGVSIGDSPLHF.

The rearrangement links TRBV19 to TRBJ2-1; 8 nucleotides align to TRBD2. The CDR3 totals 13 residues. Germline V gives CDR1 LNHDA, CDR2 SQIVND (reference sequence). Trimming at V came to 5 bases and at J to 6 bases, leaving 3 bases not matched to a gene. The CDR3 protein is CASSSGRGNEQFF. The CDR3 DNA reads as TGTGCCAGTAGTTCCGGGAGGGGCAATGAGCAGTTCTTC.

This chain links TRBV29-1 with TRBJ2-3, with TRBD2 matching 14 bases. With V trimmed by 1 base and J by 1 base, 10 bases remained unmatched. CDR3 length equals 19 residues. Germline values: CDR1 SQVTM, CDR2 ANQGSEA. CDR3: CSVEVMGTSGSSGTDTQYF. As DNA, the CDR3 is TGCAGCGTTGAAGTTATGGGGACTAGCGGGAGTTCTGGCACAGATACGCAGTATTTT.

The chain has TRBV21-1 and TRBJ2-7; TRBD1 is the table's D call and was not checked against the DNA. TRBV21-1 is listed as a pseudogene. The CDR3 is made up of 11 amino acids. This CDR3 is CASRSSYEQYF. The CDR3 nucleotides are TGTGCCAGCAGATCCAGTTACGAGCAGTACTTC.

V gene TRBV5-1 combines with J gene TRBJ1-2, with D possibly TRBD1 on 6 matching bases. The V and J ends lost 3 bases and 8 bases respectively, with 20 bases between them. The CDR3 contains 15 residues. The V gene's germline CDR1 is SGHRS and CDR2 YFSETQ. CDR3 loop: CASSSDSDHTYGYTF. CDR3 nucleotides: TGCGCCAGCAGCTCGGACAGCGACCATACGTACGGCTACACCTTC.

V gene TRBV27 combines with J gene TRBJ1-4; D is possibly TRBD1 (6 bases). CDR1 MNHEY and CDR2 SMNVEV come from the germline V gene (reference sequence). V was clipped by 6 bases and J by 6 bases, with 11 bases between them. The CDR3 is 13 amino acids. The CDR3 is CASRRNRDEKLFF. The CDR3 nucleotides read TGTGCCAGCAGGAGAAACAGGGATGAAAAACTGTTTTTT. The variable domain in full, completed from reference TRBV27 and TRBJ1-4, reads EAQVTQNPRYLITVTGKKLTVTCSQNMNHEYMSWYRQDPGLGLRQIYYSMNVEVTDKGDVPEGYKVSRKEKRNFPLILESPSPNQTSLYFCASRRNRDEKLFFGSGTQLSVL.

The gene calls are TRBV7-8 and TRBJ2-5; D is uncertain. CDR1 SGHVS and CDR2 FQNEAQ come from the germline V gene. CDR3 length equals 13 residues. The V end lost 5 bases, the J end lost 3 bases, and 10 bases lay between the germline ends. CDR3 loop: CASSPFGEETQYF. CDR3 nucleotides: TGTGCCAGCAGCCCTTTTGGAGAAGAGACCCAGTACTTC.

The CDR3 DNA is TGTGCCAGCAGCGACAACTACAAGACAGGGAGCCCTAGGTCCAATGAGCAGTTCTTC. This gives the protein CASSDNYKTGSPRSNEQFF. The chain employs TRBV9 and TRBJ2-1, with 7 positions matching TRBD1. The J segment lost 6 bases and the V segment lost 3 bases, leaving 21 bases of the junction unmatched. The length of the CDR3 is 19 residues. Germline lookup yields CDR1 SGDLS and CDR2 YYNGEE.

CDR3 sequence reads: CAWSVLVDTEAFF. The CDR3 nucleotides are TGTGCCTGGAGTGTACTGGTGGACACTGAAGCTTTCTTT. V and J are TRBV30 and TRBJ1-1; D gene ambiguous. The germline V gene has CDR1 GTSNPN and CDR2 SVGIG (reference sequence). The CDR3 spans 13 residues. With 0 bases removed from V and 3 bases from J, the gap between germline ends came to 8 bases.

The V and J genes are TRBV2 and TRBJ2-1; D not resolved. CDR1 and CDR2 from the germline V gene are SNHLY and FYNNEI. This CDR3 region has 14 residues. V shed 1 base and J shed 9 bases, with 13 bases lying between them. The CDR3 DNA follows: TGTGCCAGCAGTGAAGAGTCCGTTGTGGGTGAGCAGTTCTTC. Translation: CASSEESVVGEQFF.

The rearrangement uses TRBV7-9 and TRBJ2-1, with a possible D match to TRBD2 (6 bases). CDR1 and CDR2 (germline): SEHNR, FQNEAQ (reference sequence). This CDR3 is built from 16 residues. The V gene lost 10 bases and the J gene lost 0 bases, with 19 bases spanning the gap. The CDR3 DNA follows: TGTGCCACCTCATCATCGTGGAGGGCCTCCTACAATGAGCAGTTCTTC. Translated: CATSSSWRASYNEQFF.

This clone was observed a handful of times. The chain links TRBV4-3 to TRBJ1-2, with D perhaps matching TRBD1 (5 bases). The CDR3 contains 14 residues. Trimming took 0 bases from V and 9 from J, leaving 14 bases between them. The germline V gene has CDR1 LGHNA and CDR2 YSLEER. CDR3 coding DNA: TGCGCCAGCAGCCAAGATCGGGCAGGGCCAAGCTACACCTTC. Translation: CASSQDRAGPSYTF.

The V gene is TRBV4-2, the J gene TRBJ1-1, with 8 bases that match TRBD1. V was clipped by 0 bases and J by 1 base; unmatched bases: 10. CDR3 length equals 18 residues. Germline CDR1 and CDR2: LGHNA and YNFKEQ. CDR3 sequence reads: CASSQEDRVFMTNTEAFF. CDR3 in DNA: TGTGCCAGCAGCCAAGAGGACAGGGTATTCATGACGAACACTGAAGCTTTCTTT.

The V call is TRBV7-9, the J call TRBJ2-7; perhaps TRBD1 as D (5 bases). CDR3 length: 14 amino acids. Germline CDR1 and CDR2: SEHNR and FQNEAQ (reference sequence). The V and J ends lost 2 bases and 6 bases respectively, with 14 bases between them. The CDR3 bases are TGTGCCAGCAGCTTAACCGGCAGGGCCGCCGAGCAGTACTTC. This encodes CASSLTGRAAEQYF. Complete variable domain (other parts from reference TRBV7-9 and TRBJ2-7): DTGVSQNPRHKITKRGQNVTFRCDPISEHNRLYWYRQTLGQGPEFLTYFQNEAQLEKSRLLSDRFSAERPKGSFSTLEIQRTEQGDSAMYLCASSLTGRAAEQYFGPGTRLTVT.

This clone appeared a single time. This chain connects TRBV6-5 to TRBJ2-1; D unclear. CDR1 and CDR2 from the germline V gene are MNHEY and SVGAGI. V was trimmed by 6 bases and J by 8 bases, leaving 11 bases between them. This CDR3 is built from 12 residues. CDR3 region: CASSQDGHEQFF. The DNA for the CDR3 is TGTGCCAGCAGCCAAGATGGACATGAGCAGTTCTTC.

This clone has only one observation. This sequence joins TRBV7-9 and TRBJ2-2; 9 bases align to TRBD2. This CDR3 comprises 18 residues. Looked up from germline, CDR1 is SEHNR and CDR2 is FQNEAQ (reference sequence). The V and J ends lost 4 bases and 2 bases, in that order; junction bases with no gene match: 11. This CDR3 reads CASSSALIAGVNTGELFF. CDR3 bases: TGTGCCAGCAGCTCCGCCCTAATAGCGGGAGTCAACACCGGGGAGCTGTTTTTT.

The chain couples TRBV25-1 to TRBJ1-4; D is undetermined. Trimming took 3 bases from V and 11 from J, leaving 13 bases between them. The CDR3 has 13 residues. The germline CDR1 and CDR2 sequences are MGHDK and SYGVNS. The CDR3 nucleotides read TGTGCCAGCAGTGAGATCAGCGGTGGGAAACTGTTTTTT. Translating gives CASSEISGGKLFF.

The V gene is TRBV7-2, the J gene TRBJ1-1; a possible D gene is TRBD1 (5 bases). The V end was cut by 4 bases, the J end by 1 base, with 13 bases between. CDR3 length equals 15 residues. The germline CDR1 and CDR2 sequences are SGHTA and FQGNSA. CDR3 in amino acids: CASSSGRVKNTEAFF. The CDR3 region has the DNA TGTGCCAGCAGCTCGGGACGAGTTAAGAACACTGAAGCTTTCTTT. Combining the CDR3 with reference TRBV7-2 and TRBJ1-1 gives the whole variable domain GAGVSQSPSNKVTEKGKDVELRCDPISGHTALYWYRQSLGQGLEFLIYFQGNSAPDKSGLPSDRFSAERTGGSVSTLTIQRTQQEDSAVYLCASSSGRVKNTEAFFGQGTRLTVV.

This clone was observed a handful of times. The rearrangement joins TRBV4-1 to TRBJ1-3; D gene ambiguous. Per the germline V gene, CDR1 is MGHRA and CDR2 is YSYEKL. This CDR3 has 15 amino acids. The V end lost 6 bases, the J end lost 1 base, and 13 bases lay between the germline ends. Written as DNA, the CDR3 is TGCGCCAGCAGAGTTCAGGCGGGATCTGGAAACACCATATATTTT. Encoded protein: CASRVQAGSGNTIYF.

The V call is TRBV6-9, the J call TRBJ2-7; TRBD1 is a possible D gene (7 bases). Germline values: CDR1 MNHGY, CDR2 SVAAGI. The CDR3 is 13 residues long. V was shortened by 6 bases and J by 5 bases, with 14 bases between the two germline ends. CDR3 amino acids: CASSRQGGNEQYF. CDR3 coding DNA: TGTGCCAGCAGCCGACAGGGAGGCAACGAGCAGTACTTC.

Details on this clone: Other nucleotide sequences from this sample produce the same CDR3. V usage is TRBV13 and J usage is TRBJ1-2; 7 bases agree with TRBD1. Germline V lookup: CDR1 PRHDT, CDR2 FYEKMQ (reference sequence). J lost 2 bases, V lost 0 bases, and 0 bases had no gene match. The CDR3 contains 14 residues. This CDR3 reads CASSLGTGNYGYTF. CDR3 nucleotides: TGTGCCAGCAGCTTAGGGACAGGGAACTATGGCTACACCTTC.

For this clone: In the same sample, other DNA sequences code for this CDR3. This rearrangement joins TRBV5-1 to TRBJ2-1, with a weak D call TRBD2 (6 bases). Trimming took 4 bases from V and 8 from J, leaving 13 bases between them. CDR3 size: 13 residues. Germline CDR1 SGHRS, CDR2 YFSETQ. The CDR3 region is CASSLTSSDEQFF. CDR3 nucleotide sequence: TGCGCCAGCAGCCTGACTAGTTCGGATGAGCAGTTCTTC.

The chain links TRBV4-3 to TRBJ1-2, with D hard to call. Trimming removed 0 bases at V and 4 bases at J, with 9 bases between. Germline V gives CDR1 LGHNA, CDR2 YSLEER. The CDR3 sequence is 14 residues long. CDR3 nucleotide sequence: TGCGCCAGCAGCCAAGAGAGAGGGATCTATGGCTACACCTTC. This sequence encodes CASSQERGIYGYTF.